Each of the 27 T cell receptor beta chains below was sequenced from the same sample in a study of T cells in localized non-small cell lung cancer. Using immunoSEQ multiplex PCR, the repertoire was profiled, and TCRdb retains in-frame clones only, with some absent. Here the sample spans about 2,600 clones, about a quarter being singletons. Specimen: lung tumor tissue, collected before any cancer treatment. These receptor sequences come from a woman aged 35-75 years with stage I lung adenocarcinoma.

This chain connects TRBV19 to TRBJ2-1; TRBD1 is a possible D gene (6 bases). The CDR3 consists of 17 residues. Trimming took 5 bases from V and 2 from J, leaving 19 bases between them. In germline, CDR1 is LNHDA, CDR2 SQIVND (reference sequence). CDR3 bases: TGTGCCAGTAGTCCCCATCCACCAGGGGTGACCTACAATGAGCAGTTCTTC. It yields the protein CASSPHPPGVTYNEQFF.

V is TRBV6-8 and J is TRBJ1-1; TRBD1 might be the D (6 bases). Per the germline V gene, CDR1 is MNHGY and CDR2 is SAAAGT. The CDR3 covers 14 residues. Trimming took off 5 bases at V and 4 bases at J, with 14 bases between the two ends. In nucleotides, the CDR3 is TGTGCCAGCAGTAATGGGGGCCGCGGCACTGAAGCTTTCTTT. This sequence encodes CASSNGGRGTEAFF.

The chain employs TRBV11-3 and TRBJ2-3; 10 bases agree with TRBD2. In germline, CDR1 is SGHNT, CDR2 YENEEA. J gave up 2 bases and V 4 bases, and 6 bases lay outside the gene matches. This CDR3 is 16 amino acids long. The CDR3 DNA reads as TGTGCCAGCAGCTCGCAGCGGGAGGGCCTCACAGATACGCAGTATTTT. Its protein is CASSSQREGLTDTQYF.

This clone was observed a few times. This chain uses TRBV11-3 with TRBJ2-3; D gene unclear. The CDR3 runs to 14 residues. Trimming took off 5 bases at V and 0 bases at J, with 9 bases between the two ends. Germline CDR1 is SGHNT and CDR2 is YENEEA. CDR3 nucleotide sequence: TGTGCCAGCAGCGTCCAATCTAGCACAGATACGCAGTATTTT. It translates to CASSVQSSTDTQYF.

The CDR3 nucleotides read TGTGCCAGCAGGCCCTCGGGGGGGCTCATGACTGAAGCTTTCTTT. Protein: CASRPSGGLMTEAFF. J is TRBJ1-1 and V is TRBV28; possible D gene TRBD1, 6 bases. This CDR3 spans 15 amino acids. From germline, CDR1 is MDHEN and CDR2 SYDVKM. V was cut by 6 bases and J by 5 bases, with 19 bases left in between.

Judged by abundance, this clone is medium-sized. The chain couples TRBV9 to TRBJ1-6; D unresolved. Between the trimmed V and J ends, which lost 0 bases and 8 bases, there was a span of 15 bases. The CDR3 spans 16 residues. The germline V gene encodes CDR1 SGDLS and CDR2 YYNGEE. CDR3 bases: TGTGCCAGCAGCGTAGCTAGCAGTCAAACCCATTCACCCCTCCACTTT. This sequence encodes CASSVASSQTHSPLHF.

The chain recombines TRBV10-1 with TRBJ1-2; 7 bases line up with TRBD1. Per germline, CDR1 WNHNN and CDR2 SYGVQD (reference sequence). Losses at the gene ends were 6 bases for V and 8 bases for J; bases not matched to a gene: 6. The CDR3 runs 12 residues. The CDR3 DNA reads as TGCGCCAGCAGGTCAACAGGGGTCGGCTACACCTTC. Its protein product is CASRSTGVGYTF.

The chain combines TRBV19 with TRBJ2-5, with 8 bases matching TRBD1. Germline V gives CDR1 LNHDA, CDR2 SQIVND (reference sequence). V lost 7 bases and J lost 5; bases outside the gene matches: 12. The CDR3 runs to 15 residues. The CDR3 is CASKPSSGGGETQYF. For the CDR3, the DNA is TGTGCCAGTAAGCCTTCGTCAGGGGGCGGTGAGACCCAGTACTTC.

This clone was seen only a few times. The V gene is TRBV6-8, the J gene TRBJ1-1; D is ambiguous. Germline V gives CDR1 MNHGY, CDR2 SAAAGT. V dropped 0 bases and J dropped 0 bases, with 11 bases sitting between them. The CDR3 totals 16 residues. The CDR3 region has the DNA TGTGCCAGCAGTTACTCGGAAGAGTTGATGAACACTGAAGCTTTCTTT. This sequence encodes CASSYSEELMNTEAFF.

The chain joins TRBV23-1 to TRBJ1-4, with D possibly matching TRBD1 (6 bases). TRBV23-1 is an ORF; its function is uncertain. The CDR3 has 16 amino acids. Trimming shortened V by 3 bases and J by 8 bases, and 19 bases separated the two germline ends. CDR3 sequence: CASSHFHRVGGEKLFF. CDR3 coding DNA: TGCGCCAGCAGTCATTTTCACAGGGTTGGAGGCGAAAAACTGTTTTTT.

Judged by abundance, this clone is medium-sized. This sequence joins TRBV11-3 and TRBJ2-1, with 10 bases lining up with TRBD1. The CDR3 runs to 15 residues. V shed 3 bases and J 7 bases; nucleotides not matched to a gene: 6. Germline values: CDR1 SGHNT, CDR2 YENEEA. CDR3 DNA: TGTGCCAGCAGCTTCAAGACAGGGGGCGGGAATGAGCAGTTCTTC. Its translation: CASSFKTGGGNEQFF.

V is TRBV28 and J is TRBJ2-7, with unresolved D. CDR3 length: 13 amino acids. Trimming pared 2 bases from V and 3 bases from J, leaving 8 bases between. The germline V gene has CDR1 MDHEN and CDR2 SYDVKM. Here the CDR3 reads CASSLPAYYEQYF. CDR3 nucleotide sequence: TGTGCCAGCAGTTTACCAGCCTACTACGAGCAGTACTTC. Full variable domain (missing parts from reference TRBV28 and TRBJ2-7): DVKVTQSSRYLVKRTGEKVFLECVQDMDHENMFWYRQDPGLGLRLIYFSYDVKMKEKGDIPEGYSVSREKKERFSLILESASTNQTSMYLCASSLPAYYEQYFGPGTRLTVT.

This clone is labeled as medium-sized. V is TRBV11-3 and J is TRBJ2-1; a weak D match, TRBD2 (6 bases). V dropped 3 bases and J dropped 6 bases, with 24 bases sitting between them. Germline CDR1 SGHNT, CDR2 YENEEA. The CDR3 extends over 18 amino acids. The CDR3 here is CASSFPTPAGFTGNEQFF. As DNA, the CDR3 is TGTGCCAGCAGCTTCCCCACCCCTGCGGGGTTTACAGGCAATGAGCAGTTCTTC.

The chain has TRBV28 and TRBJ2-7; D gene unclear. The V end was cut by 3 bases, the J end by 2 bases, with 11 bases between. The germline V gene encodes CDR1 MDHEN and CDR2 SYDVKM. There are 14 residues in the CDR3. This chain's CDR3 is CASSFIPGPYEQYF. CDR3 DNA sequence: TGTGCCAGCAGTTTCATACCGGGCCCCTACGAGCAGTACTTC.

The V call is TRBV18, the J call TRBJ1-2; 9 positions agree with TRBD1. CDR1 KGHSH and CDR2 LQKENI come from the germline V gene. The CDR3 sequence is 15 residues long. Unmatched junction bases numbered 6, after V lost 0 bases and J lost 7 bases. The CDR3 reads CASSPPGQGDGGYTF. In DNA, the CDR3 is TGTGCCAGCTCACCACCGGGACAGGGAGACGGTGGCTACACCTTC.

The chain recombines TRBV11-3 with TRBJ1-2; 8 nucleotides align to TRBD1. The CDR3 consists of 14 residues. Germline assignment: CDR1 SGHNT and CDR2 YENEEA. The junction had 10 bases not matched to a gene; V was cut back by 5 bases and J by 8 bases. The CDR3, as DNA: TGTGCCAGCAGCGAGGACAGGGATCACCTGGGCTACACCTTC. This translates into CASSEDRDHLGYTF.

Here the CDR3 DNA reads TGTGCCAGCAGCGAGGTGTATGGAAACACCATATATTTT. Residues: CASSEVYGNTIYF. The chain couples TRBV6-8 to TRBJ1-3; D unclear. CDR3 length: 13 residues. The V and J ends lost 6 bases and 3 bases respectively, with 9 bases between them. The germline CDR1 and CDR2 sequences are MNHGY and SAAAGT.

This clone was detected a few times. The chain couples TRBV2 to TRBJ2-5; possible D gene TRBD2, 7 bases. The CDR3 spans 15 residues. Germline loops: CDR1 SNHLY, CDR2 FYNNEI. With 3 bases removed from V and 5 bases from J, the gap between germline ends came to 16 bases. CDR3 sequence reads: CASSEGNGRGETQYF. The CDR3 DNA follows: TGTGCCAGCAGTGAGGGGAATGGGAGGGGGGAGACCCAGTACTTC.

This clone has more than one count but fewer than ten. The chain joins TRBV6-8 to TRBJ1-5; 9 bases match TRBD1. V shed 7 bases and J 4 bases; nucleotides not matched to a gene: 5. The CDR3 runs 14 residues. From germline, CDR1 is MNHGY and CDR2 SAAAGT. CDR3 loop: CASMGQGLNQPQHF. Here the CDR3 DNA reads TGTGCCAGCATGGGACAGGGCTTAAATCAGCCCCAGCATTTT.

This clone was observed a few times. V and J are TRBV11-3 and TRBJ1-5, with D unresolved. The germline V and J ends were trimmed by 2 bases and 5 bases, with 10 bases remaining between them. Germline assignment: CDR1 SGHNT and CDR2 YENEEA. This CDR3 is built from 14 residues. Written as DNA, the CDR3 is TGTGCCAGCAGCTTAAACTTTTACGATCAGCCCCAGCATTTT. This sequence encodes CASSLNFYDQPQHF.

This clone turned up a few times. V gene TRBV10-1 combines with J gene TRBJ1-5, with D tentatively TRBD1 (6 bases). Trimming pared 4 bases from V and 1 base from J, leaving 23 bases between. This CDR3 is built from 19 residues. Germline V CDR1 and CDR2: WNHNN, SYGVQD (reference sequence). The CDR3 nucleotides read TGCGCCAGCAGTGTAGAGGGGGTCGCCACCAAGACCAGCAATCAGCCCCAGCATTTT. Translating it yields CASSVEGVATKTSNQPQHF.

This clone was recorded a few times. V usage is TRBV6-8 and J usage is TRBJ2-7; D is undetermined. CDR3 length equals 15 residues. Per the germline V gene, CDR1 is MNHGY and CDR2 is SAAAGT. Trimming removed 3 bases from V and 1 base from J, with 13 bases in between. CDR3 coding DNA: TGTGCCAGCAGTTATAAGGCAGGCGCTTCCTACGAGCAGTACTTC. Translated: CASSYKAGASYEQYF.

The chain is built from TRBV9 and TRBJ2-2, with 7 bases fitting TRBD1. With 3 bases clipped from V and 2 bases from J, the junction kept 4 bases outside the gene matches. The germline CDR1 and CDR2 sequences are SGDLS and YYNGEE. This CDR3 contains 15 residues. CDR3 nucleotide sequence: TGTGCCAGCAGCGCAAGGGGGCGTAACACCGGGGAGCTGTTTTTT. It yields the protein CASSARGRNTGELFF.

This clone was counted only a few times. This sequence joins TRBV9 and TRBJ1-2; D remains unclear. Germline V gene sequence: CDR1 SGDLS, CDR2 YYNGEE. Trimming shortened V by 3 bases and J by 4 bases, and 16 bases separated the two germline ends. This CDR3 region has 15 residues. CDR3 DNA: TGTGCCAGCAGCGGTCCAGAGGGAAAACCCTATGGCTACACCTTC. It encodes CASSGPEGKPYGYTF. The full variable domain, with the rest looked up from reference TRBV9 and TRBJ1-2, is DSGVTQTPKHLITATGQRVTLRCSPRSGDLSVYWYQQSLDQGLQFLIQYYNGEERAKGNILERFSAQQFPDLHSELNLSSLELGDSALYFCASSGPEGKPYGYTFGSGTRLTVV.

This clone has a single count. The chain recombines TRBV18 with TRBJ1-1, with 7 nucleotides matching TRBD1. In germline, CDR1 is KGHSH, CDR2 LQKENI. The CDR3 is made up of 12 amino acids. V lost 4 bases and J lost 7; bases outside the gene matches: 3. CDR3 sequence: CASSRQGLEAFF. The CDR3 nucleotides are TGTGCCAGCTCACGACAGGGCCTTGAAGCTTTCTTT. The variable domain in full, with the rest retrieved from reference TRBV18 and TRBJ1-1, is NAGVMQNPRHLVRRRGQEARLRCSPMKGHSHVYWYRQLPEEGLKFMVYLQKENIIDESGMPKERFSAEFPKEGPSILRIQQVVRGDSAAYFCASSRQGLEAFFGQGTRLTVV.

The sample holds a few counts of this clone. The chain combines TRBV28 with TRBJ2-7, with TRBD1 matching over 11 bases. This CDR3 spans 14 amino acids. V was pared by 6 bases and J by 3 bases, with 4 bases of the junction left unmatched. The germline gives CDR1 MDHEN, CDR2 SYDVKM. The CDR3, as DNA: TGTGCCAGCAGCTCCGGGACAGGGGGCTACGAGCAGTACTTC. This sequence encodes CASSSGTGGYEQYF. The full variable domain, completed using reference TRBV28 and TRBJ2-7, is DVKVTQSSRYLVKRTGEKVFLECVQDMDHENMFWYRQDPGLGLRLIYFSYDVKMKEKGDIPEGYSVSREKKERFSLILESASTNQTSMYLCASSSGTGGYEQYFGPGTRLTVT.

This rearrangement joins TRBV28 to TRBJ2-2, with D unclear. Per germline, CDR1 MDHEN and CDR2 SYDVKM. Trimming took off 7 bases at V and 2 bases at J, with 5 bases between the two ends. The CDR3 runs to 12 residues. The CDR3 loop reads CASKINTGELFF. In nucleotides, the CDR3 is TGTGCCAGCAAAATTAACACCGGGGAGCTGTTTTTT.